The text below deals with one T cell receptor beta chain. The method was immunoSEQ multiplex PCR; TCRdb's version includes in-frame clones alone and lacks a portion of them. Here the sample spans tens of thousands of clones, roughly 93% being singletons. The entry originates in a study of T cell changes during pregnancy in multiple sclerosis. The CDR3 has 12 residues. V was cut by 5 bases and J by 8 bases, with 12 bases left in between. The germline V gene has CDR1 SEHNR and CDR2 FQNEAQ (reference sequence). The sequencing here drew on CD8+ T cells from peripheral blood mononuclear cells, taken after pregnancy. The rearrangement joins TRBV7-9 to TRBJ1-2; the D gene is possibly TRBD1 (5 bases). This TCR came from a female donor with multiple sclerosis, enrolled in a pregnancy study. The CDR3 here is CASSGGTDGYTF. CDR3 nucleotides: TGTGCCAGCAGCGGGGGGACGGACGGCTACACCTTC.